A selection of T cell receptor beta chains follows, all from one sample in a study of shared clonotypes between healthy human individuals. The repertoire was sequenced with immunoSEQ multiplex PCR; TCRdb's copy has only in-frame clones and lacks some. The sample consists of over 400,000 clones, about 85% of them appearing once. The specimen sequenced was PBMCs. The source of these receptors is a woman in her forties in good health. Some clones in this sample may be carry-over from other donors' samples. Both conserved end residues are part of each CDR3. The D gene is left open where the match is weak. Clone size, where shown, is once, few, many, or a class for clones that have expanded.

clone_size	v_call	j_call	d_call	cdr3_nt	cdr3_aa
medium-sized	TRBV5-1	TRBJ2-6	.	TGCGCCAGCAGCCCAAGGGGGGACTCTGGGGCCAACGTCCTGACTTTC	CASSPRGDSGANVLTF
.	TRBV14	TRBJ2-1	.	TGTGCCAGCAGCACACAACAGGGTTATGAGCAGTTCTTC	CASSTQQGYEQFF
few	TRBV11-2	TRBJ2-5	TRBD2	TGTGCCAGCAGCTTAAGAGGGGCGACTAGCGGCGGAGAGACCCAGTACTTC	CASSLRGATSGGETQYF
.	TRBV30	TRBJ2-7	TRBD2	TGTGCCTGGTTCCCCATGGGACTAGCGGAAGAAATCCCGGGGCGGCAGTACTTC	CAWFPMGLAEEIPGRQYF
.	TRBV19	TRBJ1-1	.	TGTGCCAGTAGTGAGTGGACATCGAACACTGAAGCTTTCTTT	CASSEWTSNTEAFF
.	TRBV27	TRBJ2-1	.	TGTGCCAGCACCGGGAACTACAATGAGCAGTTCTTC	CASTGNYNEQFF
.	TRBV9	TRBJ1-2	.	TGTGCCAGCAGCGTAGTGGGCTCCACCAAAGGGTACACCTTC	CASSVVGSTKGYTF
.	TRBV7-2	TRBJ2-7	.	TGTGCCAGCAGCTCCCGGGACGGGGCCTACGAGCAGTACTTC	CASSSRDGAYEQYF
few	TRBV19	TRBJ2-1	TRBD1	TGTGCCAGTAGTCGGGACAGGAGCTCCTACAATGAGCAGTTCTTC	CASSRDRSSYNEQFF
.	TRBV19	TRBJ2-7	TRBD1	TGTGCCAGTAGTACGGGGACAGGGAACTACGAGCAGTACTTC	CASSTGTGNYEQYF
.	TRBV19	TRBJ2-2	.	TGTGCCAGTAGTATAGGCAGGAACACCGGGGAGCTGTTTTTT	CASSIGRNTGELFF
.	TRBV30	TRBJ1-3	.	TGTGCCTGGAGGGAGGGATTTGGGCGGCGCTCGACTGGAAACACCATATATTTT	CAWREGFGRRSTGNTIYF
.	TRBV2	TRBJ2-4	.	TGTGCCAGCAGTGCTTTTGGCAAAAACATTCAGTACTTC	CASSAFGKNIQYF
.	TRBV21-1	TRBJ2-4	.	TGTGCCAGCAGCAAACCTCCCAGGGGGCGGATAAACATTCAGTACTTC	CASSKPPRGRINIQYF
once	TRBV9	TRBJ2-3	.	TGTGCCAGCAGCGCATTCACCGGCACAGATACGCAGTATTTT	CASSAFTGTDTQYF
.	TRBV19	TRBJ2-7	TRBD2	TGTGCCAGTAGTATCGTAGCGGGAGGGCCCTACGAGCAGTACTTC	CASSIVAGGPYEQYF
.	TRBV6-1	TRBJ1-1	TRBD1	TGTGCCAGCAGTGAAGCCGTAGGGACAGGGGGCACTGAAGCTTTCTTT	CASSEAVGTGGTEAFF
once	TRBV5-1	TRBJ2-1	TRBD2	TGCGCCAGCAGCTACGGACTAGCGGGACAAAATGAGCAGTTCTTC	CASSYGLAGQNEQFF
few	TRBV4-2	TRBJ1-1	.	TGTGCCAGCAGCCATTTCGGGGTAATGGCTGAAGCTTTCTTT	CASSHFGVMAEAFF
.	TRBV11-2	TRBJ1-2	.	TGTGCCAGCAGCTTACGCACAGACCCCTCCTTC	CASSLRTDPSF
.	TRBV11-3	TRBJ2-1	.	TGTGCCAGCAGCTTAGCTGGGTACAATGAGCAGTTCTTC	CASSLAGYNEQFF
.	TRBV5-8	TRBJ1-5	.	TGTGCCAGCCGTCGGGACATTAGCAATCAGCCCCAGCATTTT	CASRRDISNQPQHF
.	TRBV5-1	TRBJ1-5	.	TGCGCCAGCAGCTTGGAAGGGTCTGGAAATCAGCCCCAGCATTTT	CASSLEGSGNQPQHF
many	TRBV7-9	TRBJ2-1	TRBD2	TGTGCCAGCAGCTTGGTTACGGGAGGACCCAATGAGCAGTTCTTC	CASSLVTGGPNEQFF
.	TRBV11-2	TRBJ1-2	.	TGTGCCAGCAGCCAACGGGCCGCAGGGAACTATGGCTACACCTTC	CASSQRAAGNYGYTF
.	TRBV27	TRBJ2-3	.	TGTGCCAGCAGTACCCGAGTTCCACAGATTACGCAGTATTTT	CASSTRVPQITQYF
.	TRBV5-1	TRBJ2-3	TRBD2	TGCGCCAGCAGCAGGGGACTAGCGGCAAGCACAGATACGCAGTATTTT	CASSRGLAASTDTQYF
.	TRBV6-4	TRBJ2-3	.	TGTGCCAGCAGTGCCGAGATCGGAGATACGCAGTATTTT	CASSAEIGDTQYF
.	TRBV6-6	TRBJ1-2	.	TGTGCCAGCACTCGGGCACCCAGGGACTATGGCTACACCTTC	CASTRAPRDYGYTF
many	TRBV18	TRBJ1-5	.	TGTGCCAGCTCACCGATTCAGCCCCAGCATTTT	CASSPIQPQHF
few	TRBV11-2	TRBJ2-1	TRBD2	TGTGCCAGCAGCTTGGGGACTAGCGGTAATGAGCAGTTCTTC	CASSLGTSGNEQFF
.	TRBV28	TRBJ2-1	.	TGTGCCAGCAGTTATATTCGGGAGCAGTTCTTC	CASSYIREQFF
.	TRBV2	TRBJ1-1	.	TGTGCCAGCGGCAGGGGCTCGGTGAACACTGAAGCTTTCTTT	CASGRGSVNTEAFF
.	TRBV18	TRBJ2-7	.	TGTGCCAGCTCACCGAACAGGGAATCCTACGAGCAGTACTTC	CASSPNRESYEQYF
.	TRBV6-1	TRBJ2-3	.	TGTGCCATCAGTGAGTCAAGCGAACCTAGCACAGATACGCAGTATTTT	CAISESSEPSTDTQYF
.	TRBV2	TRBJ2-7	TRBD1	TGTGCCAGCAGTCCGGGACAGACCTACGAGCAGTACTTC	CASSPGQTYEQYF
.	TRBV19	TRBJ2-7	.	TGTGCCAGTAGTGTCGGACAGCCACTAAGCTCCTACGAGCAGTACTTC	CASSVGQPLSSYEQYF
once	TRBV11-2	TRBJ2-1	.	TGTGCCAGCAGCTTAGGGGGGCTAGCGAGCAATGAGCAGTTCTTC	CASSLGGLASNEQFF
.	TRBV28	TRBJ2-7	TRBD2	TGTGCCAGCAGGCCGGGCGGGAGGGTCCCCTCCGAGCAGTACTTC	CASRPGGRVPSEQYF